This T cell receptor (beta chain) was recovered during a study of spatial heterogeneity in lung cancer. Every TCR cDNA molecule carried a tag that served as a unique molecular identifier. Via MiXCR, TCRdb re-called the 5' RACE reads, giving one row per CDR3 protein. The sample includes about 87,000 distinct CDR3 sequences, approximately 19% of them seen just once. J lost 0 bases, V lost 4 bases, and 1 base had no gene match. The CDR3 loop spans 15 amino acids. Per the germline V gene, CDR1 is KGHDR and CDR2 is SFDVKD. The time point was: blood at routine non-recurrence follow-up after resection. Only a few counts were recorded for this clonotype.

This specimen was PBMCs, taken at follow-up. This sequence originates from a male donor with early-stage non-small cell lung cancer. V usage is TRBV24-1 and J usage is TRBJ2-1, with 8 bases fitting TRBD2. In nucleotides, the CDR3 is TGTGCCACCAGTGAAAGCGGGAGCTCCTACAATGAGCAGTTCTTC. Translating gives CATSESGSSYNEQFF.